This T cell receptor (beta chain) was identified in a study of T-cell reconstitution after alpha-beta-depleted transplantation in children. Study-wide points: Surviving recipient T cells and intrathymic progenitors accounted for some patients' high TCRbeta diversity at day 60. Roughly two months post-transplant, alpha-beta T cells reportedly originated from several hundred graft clones that had expanded.

It was with unique molecular identifiers that the TCRbeta library was prepared. MiXCR was run by TCRdb on the PCR reads, yielding one entry per CDR3 protein. The sample includes approximately 300,000 distinct CDR3 sequences, roughly 11% of them seen just once. This clonotype was seen more than once but under ten times. No antigen is known for it. This CDR3 has 15 residues. Germline V gene lookup returns CDR1 LGHNA and CDR2 YSLEER. V was clipped by 3 bases and J by 4 bases, with 16 bases between them. The receptor comes from a male patient between 2 and 10 years old who had a stem cell transplant for chronic granulomatous disease, so the T cells may come from the graft donor. This specimen consisted of peripheral blood, obtained 180 days after TCRalphabeta/CD19-depleted stem cell transplant. The chain uses TRBV4-3 and TRBJ2-7; possibly TRBD2 for D (5 bases). As DNA, the CDR3 is TGCGCCAGCAGCCAGGGTCTGTACCGGGGATACGAGCAGTACTTC. Amino acid sequence: CASSQGLYRGYEQYF.